This TCR beta chain was documented in a study of tacrolimus-resistant gene-edited T cells for transplant recipients (dated by TCRdb to 2020 to 2021). Regarding the complete study: Clonality and clone numbers were compared by TCRbeta sequencing between expanded FKBP12 knockout and unedited CMV-specific T cell products. Sequencing was performed for a couple of donors, with one unedited and one FKBP12 knockout CMV-specific T cell product contributed by each donor. Repertoire sequencing was done as a safety check to rule out transformation-driven clonal outgrowth after gene editing.

In its sample, this clone was seen a few times. One base away there is no much larger clone; base qualities are not given. This sample's treatment or condition label indicates: CRISPR-Cas9 RNP knockout of FKBP12 using synthetic sgRNA#2. Before enrichment with an IFNgamma secretion assay kit, PBMCs were stimulated for more than five hours with overlapping CMV pp65 and IE-1 peptide pools. On day 7, FKBP12 knockout was carried out by electroporation of Cas9 ribonucleoprotein with an Amaxa 4D-Nucleofector. Recombinant human IL-7 and IL-15 were used to expand the enriched CMV-specific T cells in culture. T cell products were cultured for about 21 days before cryopreservation. After activation, IFNgamma secretion was used to enrich CMV-specific T cells from PBMCs. Ribonucleoprotein complexes contained recombinant Streptococcus pyogenes Cas9 protein precomplexed with FKBP12-specific sgRNA. Synthetic sgRNA#2 was selected for subsequent experiments as the most effective, GMP-preferred guide.

Paper-wide results and their limitations: Comparable clonality, top-10 clone read coverage, and total clone numbers were found for knockout and unedited products. Repertoire comparisons (Figure 5) were based on n = 2. According to the authors' conclusion, gene editing neither drastically skewed the TCRbeta repertoire nor caused excessive clonal expansion. Repertoires showed no Morisita similarity between donors but high similarity between knockout and unedited products from the same donor.

The germline V gene (reference sequence) specifies LNHNV as CDR1 and YYDKDF as CDR2. The CDR3 spans 15 residues, from the cysteine through the phenylalanine. CDR3 DNA is the only sequence kept; it has 45 bases, read in frame from the first base. For this chain, trimming is 0 bases at the V end and 9 bases at the J end, and the number of junction bases without a gene match is 8. Genomic DNA was used for TCRbeta sequencing through the immunoSEQ service. Under the source paper's analysis protocol: Using immunoSEQ ANALYZER 3.0, the repertoires were analyzed for Morisita similarity, clonality, top-10 clone coverage and total clone counts. Clonality was scaled such that a value of 1 indicated a monoclonal product and lower values indicated more diverse products. TCRdb mirrors the immuneACCESS table, restricted to in-frame sequences. Some clones are absent from its copies; in checked studies, under half trace to an unresolved V gene, and the reason for the others is unknown. The V and J calls and the clone size are those of that table, but D and trimming were determined from the DNA. The sample contains under 950 clones, over 35% of them found a single time. 80% of the sample is taken by the ten largest.

The TCR originated in a human donor in good health, a blood donor. The material sequenced was a CMV-specific product grown in culture, taken from cells with FKBP12 knockout. The cell subset or site tag for this specimen amounts to: expanded CMV-specific T cell product isolated by IFNgamma secretion after CMV peptide stimulation. The V gene is TRBV15 and the J gene is TRBJ2-1; 7 middle bases align to TRBD2. The nucleotide sequence reads TGTGCCACCAGCAGAGATCTGGCGGGAGCCATTGAGCAGTTCTTC. This codes for CATSRDLAGAIEQFF. With the portions outside the CDR3 filled from the reference TRBV15 and TRBJ2-1 genes, the complete variable region becomes DAMVIQNPRYQVTQFGKPVTLSCSQTLNHNVMYWYQQKSSQAPKLLFHYYDKDFNNEADTPDNFQSRRPNTSFCFLDIRSPGLGDTAMYLCATSRDLAGAIEQFFGPGTRLTVL.